The clone carrying this T cell receptor (beta chain) appeared a few times. This entry comes from a study of blood T cell repertoires in COVID-19. The overall study: COVID-19 samples, acute and convalescent, were from the United States, Italy and Spain.

Authors' data handling: It was from reference gene primer amplification that nucleated cell counts were estimated. Repertoires were generated with immunoSEQ multiplex PCR, while TCRdb's copy carries only in-frame clones and drops some. V, J and clone size reflect that table, while D and trimming were determined from the DNA. Of approximately 180,000 clones in the sample, more than 75% were seen once. This TCR derives from a person aged 65-85 years with COVID-19, enrolled during active disease. The specimen was peripheral blood.

For the CDR3, the DNA is TGCAGTGCTAGTAAACCGACAGGGGGCAATCAGCCCCAGCATTTT. The encoded protein is CSASKPTGGNQPQHF. The chain joins TRBV20-1 to TRBJ1-5, with TRBD1 identical over 8 bases. The CDR3 contains 15 residues. CDR1 is DFQATT, CDR2 SNEGSKA, per germline (reference sequence). J lost 2 bases, V lost 3 bases, and 6 bases had no gene match.